A selection of T cell receptor beta chains follows, all from one sample in a study of shared clonotypes between healthy human individuals. TCRdb's copy holds only in-frame clones and misses some; the assay was immunoSEQ multiplex PCR. The sample holds about 100,000 clones, around half seen once. The specimen was PBMCs. These receptors were collected from a woman aged 40 to 49 in good health. Some clones in this sample may be carry-over from other donors' samples. CDR3s include the opening cysteine and the closing phenylalanine or tryptophan. D genes are given only for firm matches. The size field is filled for only some rows; it gives once, few, many or a size class.

CASSSAEDRSYEQYF	TGTGCCAGCAGCTCAGCGGAGGACAGGTCCTACGAGCAGTACTTC	TRBV13	TRBJ2-7	.	TRBD1
CASSVGIYTGELFF	TGTGCCAGCAGCGTAGGGATTTACACCGGGGAGCTGTTTTTT	TRBV9	TRBJ2-2	medium-sized	.
CSVAGTGASYEQYF	TGCAGCGTTGCAGGGACAGGGGCGTCCTACGAGCAGTACTTC	TRBV29-1	TRBJ2-7	.	TRBD1
CASSLLRDTIYF	TGTGCCAGCAGTCTATTGCGGGACACCATATATTTT	TRBV28	TRBJ1-3	.	.
CASSGEGGSEAFF	TGTGCCAGCAGCGGTGAAGGGGGATCTGAAGCTTTCTTT	TRBV2	TRBJ1-1	few	.
CASSFPDQPQHF	TGTGCCAGCAGCTTCCCCGATCAGCCCCAGCATTTT	TRBV7-2	TRBJ1-5	once	.
CASSAQETQYF	TGTGCCAGCAGCGCACAAGAGACCCAGTACTTC	TRBV5-5	TRBJ2-5	.	.
CASSQLAGVSGEQFF	TGTGCCAGCAGCCAACTAGCGGGAGTTAGTGGTGAGCAGTTCTTC	TRBV7-2	TRBJ2-1	.	TRBD2
CSVGTLVPGELFF	TGCAGCGTGGGCACACTAGTTCCCGGGGAGCTGTTTTTT	TRBV29-1	TRBJ2-2	.	.
CASSLRDRTYGYTF	TGTGCCAGCAGTTTACGGGACAGAACCTATGGCTACACCTTC	TRBV28	TRBJ1-2	few	TRBD1
CSFLKSGSVEQYF	TGCAGCTTTCTGAAATCAGGGAGCGTCGAGCAGTACTTC	TRBV29-1	TRBJ2-7	.	.
CAWSALTKDQPQHF	TGTGCCTGGAGCGCACTAACAAAAGATCAGCCCCAGCATTTT	TRBV30	TRBJ1-5	once	.
CASGKGLAGRGEQFF	TGTGCCAGCGGCAAAGGACTAGCGGGAAGGGGTGAGCAGTTCTTC	TRBV7-9	TRBJ2-1	few	TRBD2
CASSVRDPDEKLFF	TGCGCCAGCAGCGTCCGGGACCCCGATGAAAAACTGTTTTTT	TRBV5-1	TRBJ1-4	few	.
CASSLTTGLANTEAFF	TGTGCCAGCAGTTTAACCACAGGGCTGGCGAACACTGAAGCTTTCTTT	TRBV27	TRBJ1-1	.	.
CAWRSRGANIQYF	TGTGCCTGGAGAAGCCGGGGCGCTAACATTCAGTACTTC	TRBV30	TRBJ2-4	medium-sized	.
CASSLAGINEKLFF	TGCGCCAGCAGCTTGGCAGGGATTAATGAAAAACTGTTTTTT	TRBV5-1	TRBJ1-4	.	.
CASSLGRTGELFF	TGCGCCAGCAGTTTGGGGAGAACCGGGGAGCTGTTTTTT	TRBV4-3	TRBJ2-2	.	.
CASSLGAGNTEAFF	TGTGCCAGCAGCTTAGGGGCAGGAAACACTGAAGCTTTCTTT	TRBV11-2	TRBJ1-1	many	.
CASSPTSNQPQHF	TGTGCCAGCAGTCCAACTAGCAATCAGCCCCAGCATTTT	TRBV6-4	TRBJ1-5	.	.
CASRQGLTFYGYTF	TGTGCCAGCAGACAGGGACTGACCTTCTATGGCTACACCTTC	TRBV2	TRBJ1-2	many	.
CASSYSARNYEQYF	TGTGCCAGCAGTTACTCGGCCAGAAACTACGAGCAGTACTTC	TRBV6-5	TRBJ2-7	.	.
CASSHDRNIEAFF	TGTGCCAGCAGCCACGACAGGAATATCGAAGCTTTCTTT	TRBV5-4	TRBJ1-1	few	.
CASSPRPDSASQYF	TGTGCCAGCAGCCCGCGGCCCGATAGCGCCTCGCAGTATTTT	TRBV11-3	TRBJ2-3	many	.
CSVGGIAGETQYF	TGCAGCGTTGGGGGGATCGCCGGAGAGACCCAGTACTTC	TRBV29-1	TRBJ2-5	.	.
CASSRGLGETQYF	TGTGCCAGCAGCAGGGGACTAGGAGAGACCCAGTACTTC	TRBV5-6	TRBJ2-5	many	TRBD2
CASSQSTGDSPLHF	TGTGCCAGCAGCCAATCGACAGGGGATTCACCCCTCCACTTT	TRBV16	TRBJ1-6	few	TRBD1
CASRGDNNQPQHF	TGTGCCAGCAGAGGGGACAACAATCAGCCCCAGCATTTT	TRBV2	TRBJ1-5	.	.
CATCRGEMAYEQYF	TGTGCCACCTGCCGGGGTGAGATGGCGTACGAGCAGTACTTC	TRBV28	TRBJ2-7	.	.
CASRVDSQETQYF	TGTGCCAGCAGAGTGGACAGCCAAGAGACCCAGTACTTC	TRBV28	TRBJ2-5	.	.
CASSPLLAGFTDTQYF	TGTGCCAGCAGTCCCCTACTAGCGGGGTTTACAGATACGCAGTATTTT	TRBV27	TRBJ2-3	.	TRBD2
CALHSTVVNEKLFF	TGTGCCTTGCATTCGACAGTTGTTAATGAAAAACTGTTTTTT	TRBV30	TRBJ1-4	.	.
CASSLRDRGSRETQYF	TGCGCCAGCAGCTTGCGGGACAGGGGTAGTCGAGAGACCCAGTACTTC	TRBV5-1	TRBJ2-5	.	TRBD1
CSVRGMNTEAFF	TGCAGCGTTAGGGGAATGAACACTGAAGCTTTCTTT	TRBV29-1	TRBJ1-1	.	.
CASSFGGDNQPQHF	TGTGCCAGCAGTTTCGGGGGAGACAATCAGCCCCAGCATTTT	TRBV28	TRBJ1-5	many	.
CASSSGEGRNTIYF	TGTGCCAGCAGCTCAGGCGAAGGGCGAAACACCATATATTTT	TRBV7-9	TRBJ1-3	.	.
CASSLTGGNTEAFF	TGCGCCAGCAGCCTCACAGGTGGGAACACTGAAGCTTTCTTT	TRBV7-9	TRBJ1-1	few	.
CAWGGHANTEAFF	TGTGCCTGGGGGGGACACGCGAACACTGAAGCTTTCTTT	TRBV30	TRBJ1-1	.	.
CASSDNREKLFF	TGTGCCAGCAGTGACAACAGGGAAAAACTGTTTTTT	TRBV9	TRBJ1-4	many	.
CASSLLFQPQHF	TGTGCCAGTAGTCTATTATTTCAGCCCCAGCATTTT	TRBV19	TRBJ1-5	many	.
CASSTYTGLAMNEQYF	TGTGCCAGCAGCACTTACACGGGACTAGCGATGAACGAGCAGTACTTC	TRBV27	TRBJ2-7	many	TRBD2
CASSSDGQGTDTQYF	TGTGCCAGCAGCTCGGACGGGCAGGGGACAGATACGCAGTATTTT	TRBV7-2	TRBJ2-3	.	.
CASSLESNGVYYGYTF	TGTGCCAGCAGTTTAGAGTCTAACGGAGTCTACTATGGCTACACCTTC	TRBV27	TRBJ1-2	.	.
CASSVATGTYQETQYF	TGTGCCAGCAGCGTAGCGACAGGCACATACCAAGAGACCCAGTACTTC	TRBV9	TRBJ2-5	.	.
CASSPNTQAYEQYF	TGTGCCAGCTCACCAAACACCCAGGCCTACGAGCAGTACTTC	TRBV18	TRBJ2-7	few	.
CAWRRDQETQYF	TGTGCCTGGAGGCGGGATCAAGAGACCCAGTACTTC	TRBV30	TRBJ2-5	.	.
CASSRGNTDTQYF	TGCGCCAGCAGTCGGGGCAACACAGATACGCAGTATTTT	TRBV23-1	TRBJ2-3	.	.
CASSTQSGYEQYF	TGTGCCAGTAGTACACAGTCCGGCTACGAGCAGTACTTC	TRBV19	TRBJ2-7	.	.
CASSLTRNTEAFF	TGTGCCAGCAGTTTGACGAGGAACACTGAAGCTTTCTTT	TRBV28	TRBJ1-1	.	.
CSASGLAYNEQFF	TGCAGCGCGTCGGGACTAGCGTACAATGAGCAGTTCTTC	TRBV29-1	TRBJ2-1	.	TRBD2
CASSQDGRYGYTF	TGCGCCAGCAGCCAAGATGGCCGGTATGGCTACACCTTC	TRBV4-3	TRBJ1-2	many	.
CASSTRGTSSGVETQYF	TGTGCCAGCAGTACCCGGGGGACTAGCTCCGGCGTGGAGACCCAGTACTTC	TRBV28	TRBJ2-5	few	TRBD2